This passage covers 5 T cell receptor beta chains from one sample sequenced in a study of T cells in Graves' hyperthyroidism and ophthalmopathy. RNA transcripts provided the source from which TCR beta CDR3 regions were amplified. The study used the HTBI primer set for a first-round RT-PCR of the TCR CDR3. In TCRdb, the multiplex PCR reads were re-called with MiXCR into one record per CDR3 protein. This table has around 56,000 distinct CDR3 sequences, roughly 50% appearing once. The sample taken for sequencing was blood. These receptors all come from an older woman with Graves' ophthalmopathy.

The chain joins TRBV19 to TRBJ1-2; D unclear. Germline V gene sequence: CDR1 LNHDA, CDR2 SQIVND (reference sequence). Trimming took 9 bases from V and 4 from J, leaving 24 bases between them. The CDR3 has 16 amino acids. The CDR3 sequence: CASFGRPPDEGYGYTF. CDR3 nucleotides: TGTGCCAGCTTTGGCAGGCCGCCGGATGAAGGCTATGGCTACACCTTC. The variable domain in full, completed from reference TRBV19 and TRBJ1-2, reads DGGITQSPKYLFRKEGQNVTLSCEQNLNHDAMYWYRQDPGQGLRLIYYSQIVNDFQKGDIAEGYSVSREKKESFPLTVTSAQKNPTAFYLCASFGRPPDEGYGYTFGSGTRLTVV.

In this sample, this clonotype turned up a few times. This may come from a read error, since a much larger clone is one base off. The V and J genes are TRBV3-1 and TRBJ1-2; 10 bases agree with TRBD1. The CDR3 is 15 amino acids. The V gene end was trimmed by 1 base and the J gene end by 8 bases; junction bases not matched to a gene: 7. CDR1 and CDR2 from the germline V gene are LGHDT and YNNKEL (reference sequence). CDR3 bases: TGTGCCAGCAGCCAAGCCGGGACAGGGGTTAACGGCTACACCTTC. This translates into CASSQAGTGVNGYTF. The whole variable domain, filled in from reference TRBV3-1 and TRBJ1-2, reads DTAVSQTPKYLVTQMGNDKSIKCEQNLGHDTMYWYKQDSKKFLKIMFSYNNKELIINETVPNRFSPKSPDKAHLNLHINSLELGDSAVYFCASSQAGTGVNGYTFGSGTRLTVV.

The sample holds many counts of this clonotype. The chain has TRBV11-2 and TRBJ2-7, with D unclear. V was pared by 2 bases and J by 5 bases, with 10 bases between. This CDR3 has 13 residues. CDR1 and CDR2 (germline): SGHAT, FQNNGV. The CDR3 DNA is TGTGCCAGCAGCTTATTCCCCCGGGACGAGCAGTACTTC. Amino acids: CASSLFPRDEQYF.

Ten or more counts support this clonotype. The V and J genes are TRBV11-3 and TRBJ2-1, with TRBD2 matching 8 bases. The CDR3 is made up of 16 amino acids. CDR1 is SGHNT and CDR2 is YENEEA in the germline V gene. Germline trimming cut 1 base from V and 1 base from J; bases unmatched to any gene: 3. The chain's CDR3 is CASSLGGGGSYNEQFF. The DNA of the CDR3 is TGTGCCAGCAGCTTAGGTGGCGGGGGGTCCTACAATGAGCAGTTCTTC. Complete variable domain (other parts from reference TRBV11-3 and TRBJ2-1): EAGVVQSPRYKIIEKKQPVAFWCNPISGHNTLYWYLQNLGQGPELLIRYENEEAVDDSQLPKDRFSAERLKGVDSTLKIQPAELGDSAVYLCASSLGGGGSYNEQFFGPGTRLTVL.

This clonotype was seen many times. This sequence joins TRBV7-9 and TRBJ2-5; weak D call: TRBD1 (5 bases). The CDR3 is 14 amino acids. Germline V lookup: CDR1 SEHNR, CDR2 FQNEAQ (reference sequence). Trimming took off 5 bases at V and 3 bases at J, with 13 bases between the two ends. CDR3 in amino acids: CASSRPDSKETQYF. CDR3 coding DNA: TGTGCCAGCAGCCGTCCCGACAGTAAAGAGACCCAGTACTTC.